This is a list of T cell receptor beta chains from one sample in a study of blood T cell repertoires in COVID-19. Repertoires were generated with immunoSEQ multiplex PCR, while TCRdb's copy carries only in-frame clones and drops some. The table includes about 260,000 clones, 86% detected once. The specimen was peripheral blood. The receptors derive from a man under 40 with active or convalescent COVID-19. The conserved cysteine and the conserved F or W are not part of the CDR3 here. The D gene is left open where the match is weak. Clone size is stated in some rows and not others, as once, few, many or a class when expanded.

j_call v_call clone_size d_call cdr3_aa
TRBJ1-5 TRBV19 many NA ASSIGGGEHQPQH
TRBJ2-7 TRBV11-3 NA NA ASSERSGGYEQY
TRBJ2-5 TRBV12-5 NA NA ASGRGTPPETQY
TRBJ1-4 TRBV29-1 NA NA SVNRVEKGKLF
TRBJ2-7 TRBV18 NA NA ASSPPSDTGEQY
TRBJ2-7 TRBV3-1/TRBV3-2 once NA ASSYTGNNEQY
TRBJ1-1 TRBV2 NA NA ARGGNGGTEAF
TRBJ2-1 TRBV7-3 once NA ASSLGGYDEQF
TRBJ1-2 TRBV12-3/TRBV12-4 NA NA ASRTGNYGYT
TRBJ2-1 TRBV30 NA TRBD2 AWSVAGVKNEQF
TRBJ2-3 TRBV4-1 NA TRBD1 ASSQVSFRGLSTDTQY
TRBJ1-2 TRBV19 NA TRBD1 ASSIDRLGQGTYGYT
TRBJ1-3 TRBV19 NA NA ASSIGTGQGNTIY
TRBJ2-2 TRBV7-2 NA TRBD2 ASSLVVGGTGELF
TRBJ1-1 TRBV19 NA TRBD1 ASNFRDSTEAF
TRBJ1-1 TRBV7-2 NA TRBD1 ASSAARGREAF
TRBJ2-1 TRBV4-1 NA TRBD2 ASSQISLAGVTNEQF
TRBJ2-5 TRBV25-1 NA NA ASRGAGETQY
TRBJ2-1 TRBV9 NA TRBD1 ASSVRTGGIWGSYNEQF
TRBJ2-7 TRBV7-2 NA TRBD1 ASSFRDRRGYEQY
TRBJ1-5 TRBV25-1 NA TRBD1 ASSEPGQSSNQPQH
TRBJ2-1 TRBV5-1 NA NA ASSLGWLRGPYNEQF
TRBJ2-4 TRBV4-3 NA TRBD2 ASSQFLGIAGGSGNIQY
TRBJ1-1 TRBV29-1 NA NA SVRVNRNTEAF
TRBJ1-5 TRBV10-3 NA NA AISESTGDRTQPQH
TRBJ1-1 TRBV29-1 NA NA SVRGLGRETEAF
TRBJ1-4 TRBV6-5 NA TRBD1 ASSYRTGTTNEKLF
TRBJ1-3 TRBV6-1 NA TRBD1 ASSEETGGADTIY
TRBJ2-3 TRBV4-2 NA NA ASSQAQQVGGGTDTQY
TRBJ2-2 TRBV2 few TRBD1 AGRTGGGTGELF
TRBJ2-5 TRBV5-4 NA NA ASSLEETQY
TRBJ1-4 TRBV5-1 few NA ASRLSTDLGEKLF
TRBJ1-2 TRBV27 few NA ASRRGANYGYT
TRBJ2-5 TRBV3-1/TRBV3-2 NA TRBD2 ASSQDSAAGGTQY
TRBJ1-1 TRBV5-1 NA NA ASTARGGPTEAF
TRBJ1-2 TRBV5-4 NA NA ASRTGSNYGYT
TRBJ1-2 TRBV3-1/TRBV3-2 NA NA ASSLTLRGGGYT
TRBJ1-2 TRBV2 NA NA ASKVEQYGYT
TRBJ2-7 TRBV27 NA NA ASKGIGLSSYEQY
TRBJ1-4 TRBV19 few TRBD1 ASRGTGTEKLF
TRBJ2-5 TRBV29-1 NA TRBD1 SVEGTGGLETQY
TRBJ1-5 TRBV18 NA NA ASSKSGFGNQPQH
TRBJ2-7 TRBV3-1/TRBV3-2 few TRBD2 ASSPGLAGSSYEQY
TRBJ2-5 TRBV12-3/TRBV12-4 NA NA ATRASGGETQY
TRBJ2-2 TRBV5-1 NA NA ASVRTDPNTGELF
TRBJ2-3 TRBV5-1 NA TRBD2 ASGTSGGPYDPDTQY
TRBJ1-2 TRBV18 NA TRBD1 ASSDGQVLANYGYT
TRBJ2-5 TRBV9 once TRBD2 ASSVGEGSGETQY
TRBJ2-7 TRBV6-6 NA TRBD1 ASSYRRDRAHEQY
TRBJ1-2 TRBV5-6 NA NA ASSLGQGISGYT